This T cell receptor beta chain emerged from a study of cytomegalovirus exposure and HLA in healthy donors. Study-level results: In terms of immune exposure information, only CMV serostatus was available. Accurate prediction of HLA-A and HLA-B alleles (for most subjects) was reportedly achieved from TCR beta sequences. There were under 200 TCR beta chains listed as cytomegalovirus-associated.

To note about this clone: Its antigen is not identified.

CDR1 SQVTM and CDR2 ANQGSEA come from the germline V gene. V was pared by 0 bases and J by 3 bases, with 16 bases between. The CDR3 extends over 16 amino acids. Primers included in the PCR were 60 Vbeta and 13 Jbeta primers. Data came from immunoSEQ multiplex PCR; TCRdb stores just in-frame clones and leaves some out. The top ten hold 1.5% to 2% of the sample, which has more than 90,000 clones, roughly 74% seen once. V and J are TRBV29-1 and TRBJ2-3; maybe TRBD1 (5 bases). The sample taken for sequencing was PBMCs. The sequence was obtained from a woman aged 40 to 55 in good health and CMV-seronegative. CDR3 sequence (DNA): TGCAGCGTTGAAGATCTTAAAGGGGCCGCAACAGATACGCAGTATTTT. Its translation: CSVEDLKGAATDTQYF.